The sequence of this TCR beta chain was determined in a study of T cell responses to AZD1222 COVID-19 vaccine. Whole-study findings and limits: Donors, mostly white British, included more females; clonal diversity was possibly underestimated. When two AZD1222 doses had been given, Spike-specific TCR breadth and depth rose. Along spike, vaccine-associated CD4 TCRs were found throughout, with dominance at 160-218 and 743-854.

The sample holds one count of this clone. Antigen: not known. The same CDR3 is also encoded by other DNA sequences in this sample. The germline V gene has CDR1 SGHRS and CDR2 YFSETQ. V lost 5 bases to trimming and J lost 0 bases; unmatched junction nucleotides: 3. The CDR3 has 14 residues. Clones were sequenced by immunoSEQ multiplex PCR, and TCRdb holds only the in-frame ones, with some missing. The table has 180,000 or so clones, about 88% seen once; the top ten hold 25% to 30%. The sequence was obtained from an adult who received the AZD1222 COVID-19 vaccine. This sequence joins TRBV5-1 and TRBJ2-7, with TRBD2 matching over 9 bases. The sequencing here drew on peripheral blood, taken 28 days after the second AZD1222 dose. The CDR3 DNA is TGCGCCAGCAGAGTGACTAGCGGCTCCTACGAGCAGTACTTC. Its protein product is CASRVTSGSYEQYF. The full variable domain, with the rest looked up from reference TRBV5-1 and TRBJ2-7, is KAGVTQTPRYLIKTRGQQVTLSCSPISGHRSVSWYQQTPGQGLQFLFEYFSETQRNKGNFPGRFSGRQFSNSRSEMNVSTLELGDSALYLCASRVTSGSYEQYFGPGTRLTVT.